This TCR beta chain was captured in a study of cytomegalovirus exposure and HLA in healthy donors. Study outcomes and limitations: Sequencing probably produced one cluster of sequence variants that were highly shared. Most TCR sequences were seen very rarely across donors, but some public TCRs occurred in many.

13 Jbeta primers and 60 Vbeta primers were used for the PCR. The repertoire was sequenced with immunoSEQ multiplex PCR; TCRdb's copy has only in-frame clones and lacks some. The profile covers about 69,000 clones, with 68% appearing a single time and about 10% taken by the ten largest. As concerns this clone: The antigen remains undetermined.

The CDR3 extends over 15 amino acids. V lost 7 bases to trimming and J lost 7 bases, with 18 bases between them. Germline V gene sequence: CDR1 SGHNT, CDR2 YYREEE (reference sequence). The origin of this receptor is a woman aged 25 to 39 in good health and CMV-seronegative. The sample consisted of PBMCs. This chain links TRBV5-4 with TRBJ1-6; weak D call: TRBD1 (6 bases). The CDR3 protein is CASSSVVGGNSPLHF. The CDR3 DNA follows: TGTGCCAGCTCCTCTGTAGTAGGGGGAAATTCACCCCTCCACTTT.